This T cell receptor (beta chain) was identified in a study of T cells in Graves' hyperthyroidism and ophthalmopathy. Hyperthyroidism of Graves' type that showed no ophthalmopathy progression within 18 months was stable. At least ten counts were recorded for this clonotype. RNA transcripts served as the template for amplifying TCR beta CDR3 regions. HTBI primers were the set used in a first-round RT-PCR of the TCR CDR3. TCRdb redid the calling of the multiplex PCR reads with MiXCR, one entry per CDR3 protein. The sample shows hundreds of thousands of distinct CDR3 sequences, roughly 40% of them seen only once. This CDR3 spans 15 amino acids. Germline loops: CDR1 SQVTM, CDR2 ANQGSEA. The junction had 9 bases not matched to a gene; V was cut back by 3 bases and J by 2 bases.

Sequences were obtained from blood. The source of this sequence is a man aged 18 to 29 with Graves' hyperthyroidism. The chain combines TRBV29-1 with TRBJ2-7; 8 bases fit TRBD2. Here the CDR3 DNA reads TGCAGCGTTGATTCCGGGGGGGCTTACCCCTACGAGCAGTACTTC. Residues: CSVDSGGAYPYEQYF.